This T cell receptor (beta chain) emerged from a study of T cell responses to AZD1222 COVID-19 vaccine. Points from the study as a whole: Baseline seropositivity characterized only six AZD1222 recipients. After the peak T cell response, and only then, were repertoires sampled. White British donors predominated, females outnumbered males, and clonal diversity was possibly underestimated. Close to half of spike-specific TCRs reportedly recognize unmutated variant regions.

With respect to this clone: Its specificity is unknown.

The table came from immunoSEQ multiplex PCR; TCRdb's copy has only in-frame clones and leaves some out. The repertoire holds tens of thousands of clones, approximately 90% seen once, with about a tenth in the top ten. CDR3 length equals 13 residues. The germline V gene encodes CDR1 GTSNPN and CDR2 SVGIG (reference sequence). The sequencing used peripheral blood, collected 28 days after the second dose of the MenACWY control vaccine. This rearrangement joins TRBV30 to TRBJ1-2, with 7 positions matching TRBD1. This sequence was found in an adult who received the MenACWY meningococcal vaccine as a control. CDR3 DNA: TGTGCTACGACCCAGGGGGTTAGCAATGGCTACACCTTC. Translation: CATTQGVSNGYTF.